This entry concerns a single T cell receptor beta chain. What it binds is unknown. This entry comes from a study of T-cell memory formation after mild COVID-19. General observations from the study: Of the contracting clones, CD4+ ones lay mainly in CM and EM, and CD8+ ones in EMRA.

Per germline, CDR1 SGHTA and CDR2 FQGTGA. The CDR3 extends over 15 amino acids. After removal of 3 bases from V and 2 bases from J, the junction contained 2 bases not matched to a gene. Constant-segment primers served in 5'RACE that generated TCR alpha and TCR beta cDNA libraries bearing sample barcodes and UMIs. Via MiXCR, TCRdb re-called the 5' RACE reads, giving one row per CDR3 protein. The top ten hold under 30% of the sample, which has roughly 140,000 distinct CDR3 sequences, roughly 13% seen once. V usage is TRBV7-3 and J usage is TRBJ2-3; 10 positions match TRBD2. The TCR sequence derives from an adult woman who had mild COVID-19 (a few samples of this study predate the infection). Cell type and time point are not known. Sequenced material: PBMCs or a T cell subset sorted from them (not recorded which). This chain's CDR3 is CASSFSGGFTDTQYF. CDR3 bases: TGTGCCAGCAGCTTTAGCGGGGGGTTCACAGATACGCAGTATTTT.